These T cell receptor beta chains were read from a single sample in a study of T cell responses to AZD1222 COVID-19 vaccine. The repertoire was sequenced with immunoSEQ multiplex PCR; TCRdb's copy has only in-frame clones and lacks some. The sample has about 120,000 clones, about 90% seen once. The sample in question was peripheral blood, obtained 28 days after the second AZD1222 dose. All receptors derive from an adult who received the AZD1222 COVID-19 vaccine. Each CDR3 is given with its conserved first and last residue. The D gene is left open where the match is weak. For some rows the clone size is stated as once, few or many, or as a class when expanded; others skip it.

D: -; V: TRBV24-1; size: -; J: TRBJ2-1; DNA: TGTGCCACCAGTGACCCCGGGGCCGTTTCCTACAATGAGCAGTTCTTC; CDR3: CATSDPGAVSYNEQFF
D: -; V: TRBV7-2; size: -; J: TRBJ1-2; DNA: TGTGCCAGCAGCTTAGTTGGGGGAGGGCAGACGTATGGCTACACCTTC; CDR3: CASSLVGGGQTYGYTF
D: -; V: TRBV19; size: -; J: TRBJ2-7; DNA: TGTGCCAGTTCCAACCAAGGGGGGTTAGGCTACGAGCAGTACTTC; CDR3: CASSNQGGLGYEQYF
D: -; V: TRBV28; size: -; J: TRBJ2-7; DNA: TGTGCCAGCAGGAATCAGGGACCATTGTACGAGCAGTACTTC; CDR3: CASRNQGPLYEQYF
D: -; V: TRBV6-6; size: -; J: TRBJ1-2; DNA: TGTGCCAGCAGTTCACGGACGGCTCCTAGCTATGGCTACACCTTC; CDR3: CASSSRTAPSYGYTF
D: TRBD1; V: TRBV7-6; size: -; J: TRBJ1-2; DNA: TGTGCCAGCAGCTCGATATACGGGACAGGGAACTATGGCTACACCTTC; CDR3: CASSSIYGTGNYGYTF
D: -; V: TRBV25-1; size: -; J: TRBJ2-6; DNA: TGTGCCAGCAGTGGAGACGTCCCGAGCTCTGGGGCCAACGTCCTGACTTTC; CDR3: CASSGDVPSSGANVLTF
D: -; V: TRBV7-8; size: few; J: TRBJ2-7; DNA: TGTGCCAGCAGCTTAGCGTTGGGTAGCTCCTACGAGCAGTACTTC; CDR3: CASSLALGSSYEQYF
D: -; V: TRBV11-2; size: -; J: TRBJ1-1; DNA: TGTGCCAGCAGCTTAGCGGGGGGTGGGAACACTGAAGCTTTCTTT; CDR3: CASSLAGGGNTEAFF
D: TRBD2; V: TRBV5-4; size: -; J: TRBJ2-1; DNA: TGTGCCAGCAGTTCTAGCGGGGGGGCAGGTGAGCAGTTCTTC; CDR3: CASSSSGGAGEQFF
D: -; V: TRBV6-5; size: -; J: TRBJ1-2; DNA: TGTGCCAGCAGTTCAAACAGGGACACGGGTGGCTACACCTTC; CDR3: CASSSNRDTGGYTF
D: -; V: TRBV9; size: -; J: TRBJ1-6; DNA: TGTGCCAGCAGCTCTAGTGGGGACGGCTTTAATTCACCCCTCCACTTT; CDR3: CASSSSGDGFNSPLHF
D: -; V: TRBV5-5; size: -; J: TRBJ2-7; DNA: TGTGCCAGCAGCTTGGTGGCGGGTTCCTACGAGCAGTACTTC; CDR3: CASSLVAGSYEQYF
D: -; V: TRBV2; size: once; J: TRBJ1-1; DNA: TGTGCCAGCAGTTCAATGGGCCGGAACACTGAAGCTTTCTTT; CDR3: CASSSMGRNTEAFF
D: -; V: TRBV6-5; size: -; J: TRBJ1-5; DNA: TGTGCCAGCAGTTACTCGAGGCAGGGCCAGCCCCAGCATTTT; CDR3: CASSYSRQGQPQHF
D: -; V: TRBV18; size: -; J: TRBJ1-1; DNA: TGTGCCAGCTCACGGGAACAGGTTCCCAGCACTGAAGCTTTCTTT; CDR3: CASSREQVPSTEAFF
D: TRBD1; V: TRBV4-3; size: -; J: TRBJ1-4; DNA: TGCGCCAGCAGCCCGCAGAGGACAGGGGGCGGTGAAAAACTGTTTTTT; CDR3: CASSPQRTGGGEKLFF
D: -; V: TRBV28; size: -; J: TRBJ2-2; DNA: TGTGCCACATCGACCTTCAGGGCCGGGGAGCTGTTTTTT; CDR3: CATSTFRAGELFF
D: TRBD1; V: TRBV28; size: -; J: TRBJ2-7; DNA: TGTGCCAGCCGGACAGGGTATAACGAGCAGTACTTC; CDR3: CASRTGYNEQYF
D: -; V: TRBV11-3; size: -; J: TRBJ1-3; DNA: TGTGCCAGCAGCCCATCGGCGTCAGGAAACACCATATATTTT; CDR3: CASSPSASGNTIYF
D: TRBD2; V: TRBV7-9; size: -; J: TRBJ2-3; DNA: TGTGCCAGCAGCTTAGTTGGGGCTAGCGGGGTCACAGATACGCAGTATTTT; CDR3: CASSLVGASGVTDTQYF
D: -; V: TRBV7-3; size: -; J: TRBJ2-2; DNA: TGTGCCAGCAGCTCGAAAACCGGGGAGCTGTTTTTT; CDR3: CASSSKTGELFF
D: -; V: TRBV9; size: -; J: TRBJ1-3; DNA: TGTGCCAGCAGCGTAGTCCCGGCAGCAGGAAACACCATATATTTT; CDR3: CASSVVPAAGNTIYF
D: -; V: TRBV5-5; size: -; J: TRBJ2-7; DNA: TGTGCCAGCAGCTTAAACCTTGACAGGAGCTACGAGCAGTACTTC; CDR3: CASSLNLDRSYEQYF
D: TRBD1; V: TRBV28; size: -; J: TRBJ1-5; DNA: TGTGCCAGCACCCTACAGGGGGGCAATCAGCCCCAGCATTTT; CDR3: CASTLQGGNQPQHF
D: -; V: TRBV5-6; size: -; J: TRBJ2-3; DNA: TGTGCCAGCAGCTTGTTCGGGGGAATGGATACGCAGTATTTT; CDR3: CASSLFGGMDTQYF
D: -; V: TRBV14; size: -; J: TRBJ2-3; DNA: TGTGCCAGCAGCCAAGATTTCGGGGCCCTCACAGATACGCAGTATTTT; CDR3: CASSQDFGALTDTQYF
D: TRBD1; V: TRBV5-1; size: -; J: TRBJ2-1; DNA: TGCGCCAGCAGGCGGGGACAGGGGGCAAATGAGCAGTTCTTC; CDR3: CASRRGQGANEQFF
D: TRBD2; V: TRBV6-5; size: -; J: TRBJ2-1; DNA: TGTGCCAGCAGAGTAGCGGGGGGGGTTGAGCAGTTCTTC; CDR3: CASRVAGGVEQFF
D: -; V: TRBV7-2; size: -; J: TRBJ1-3; DNA: TGTGCCAGCAGCTTAGGGGCGGCAGGCTCTGGAAACACCATATATTTT; CDR3: CASSLGAAGSGNTIYF
D: TRBD1; V: TRBV5-1; size: -; J: TRBJ2-1; DNA: TGCGCCAGCAGCTCCGGGACAGGGGGTCACAATGAGCAGTTCTTC; CDR3: CASSSGTGGHNEQFF
D: -; V: TRBV7-2; size: -; J: TRBJ2-7; DNA: TGTGCCAGCAGCCGCGAGGGGACCCAAGAGGCCTACGAGCAGTACTTC; CDR3: CASSREGTQEAYEQYF
D: -; V: TRBV6-2/TRBV6-3; size: -; J: TRBJ1-5; DNA: TGTGCCAGCAGTGATACTAGAGGGGACAATCAGCCCCAGCATTTT; CDR3: CASSDTRGDNQPQHF
D: TRBD2; V: TRBV25-1; size: few; J: TRBJ2-5; DNA: TGTGCCAGCAACCCCACGGAGCGGGGGGGAGAGACCCAGTACTTC; CDR3: CASNPTERGGETQYF
D: -; V: TRBV12-3/TRBV12-4; size: -; J: TRBJ1-5; DNA: TGTGCCAGCAGCCCCCCCGGCATACAGCCCCAGCATTTT; CDR3: CASSPPGIQPQHF
D: -; V: TRBV4-2; size: -; J: TRBJ2-5; DNA: TGTGCCAGCAGCCAAGCCCACAGGGCCGGGGAGACCCAGTACTTC; CDR3: CASSQAHRAGETQYF
D: -; V: TRBV9; size: -; J: TRBJ1-1; DNA: TGTGCCAGCAGCGCCAACCTCGGGGGCCACACTGAAGCTTTCTTT; CDR3: CASSANLGGHTEAFF
D: -; V: TRBV18; size: -; J: TRBJ2-7; DNA: TGTGCCAGCTCACCAGTGGGGGCAGGGGACGAGCAGTACTTC; CDR3: CASSPVGAGDEQYF
D: TRBD1; V: TRBV19; size: few; J: TRBJ1-2; DNA: TGTGCCAGTAGACAGGGGGCCTTATGGTATGGCTACACCTTC; CDR3: CASRQGALWYGYTF
D: -; V: TRBV4-1; size: -; J: TRBJ2-1; DNA: TGCGCCAGCAGCCCGCGGGGGCGGAAGGGGTCCAATGAGCAGTTCTTC; CDR3: CASSPRGRKGSNEQFF
D: TRBD1; V: TRBV7-2; size: -; J: TRBJ1-1; DNA: TGTGCCAGCAGTTCTACAGGGGTAAGAAAAGCTTTCTTT; CDR3: CASSSTGVRKAFF
D: TRBD2; V: TRBV6-2/TRBV6-3; size: -; J: TRBJ2-1; DNA: TGTGCCAGCAGTTACTTAGCGGGATCCTACAATGAGCAGTTCTTC; CDR3: CASSYLAGSYNEQFF